These T cell receptor beta chains were read from a single sample in a study of cytotoxic CD8 clonotypes in ibrutinib-treated CLL. Assay: immunoSEQ multiplex PCR; the TCRdb copy retains only in-frame clones and omits some. The sample yields 130,000 or so clones, roughly three quarters seen once. The sample was PBMCs, taken after 12 months of ibrutinib treatment. These receptors were collected from a human donor with chronic lymphocytic leukemia. Each CDR3 is given with its conserved first and last residue. The order of the fields is V gene, D gene, J gene, CDR3 protein, CDR3 DNA. The D gene is left open where the match is weak.

TRBV29-1	.	TRBJ1-3	CSVEVWRGNAASGNTIYF	TGCAGCGTTGAGGTTTGGCGGGGGAACGCGGCGTCTGGAAACACCATATATTTT
TRBV4-3	.	TRBJ2-5	CASSQVGVRETQYF	TGCGCCAGCAGCCAAGTGGGGGTGCGGGAGACCCAGTACTTC
TRBV30	TRBD1	TRBJ1-2	CAWSPQDRGLGGYTF	TGTGCCTGGAGTCCCCAGGACAGGGGGCTAGGCGGCTACACCTTC
TRBV6-5	.	TRBJ1-2	CASSYSVQGTYGYTF	TGTGCCAGCAGTTACTCGGTACAGGGCACCTATGGCTACACCTTC
TRBV11-2	.	TRBJ2-1	CASSLAGIPPYNEQFF	TGTGCCAGCAGCTTAGCAGGGATCCCTCCCTACAATGAGCAGTTCTTC
TRBV4-3	.	TRBJ2-1	CASSQDNSYNEQFF	TGCGCCAGCAGCCAAGATAACTCCTACAATGAGCAGTTCTTC
TRBV7-2	.	TRBJ1-1	CASSLRPQGSNTEAFF	TGTGCCAGCAGCTTACGCCCTCAAGGTTCGAACACTGAAGCTTTCTTT
TRBV6-5	TRBD2	TRBJ2-1	CASSPRLAGGNEQFF	TGTGCCAGCAGCCCCCGACTAGCGGGGGGGAATGAGCAGTTCTTC
TRBV29-1	.	TRBJ1-1	CSVFDLGLMGPTNTEAFF	TGCAGCGTCTTCGACTTGGGACTCATGGGGCCCACGAACACTGAAGCTTTCTTT
TRBV7-3	.	TRBJ2-3	CASSPIAESSTDTQYF	TGTGCCAGCAGCCCCATTGCGGAGTCTAGCACAGATACGCAGTATTTT
TRBV18	.	TRBJ1-5	CASSRRERGNQPQHF	TGTGCCAGCTCACGAAGGGAAAGGGGCAATCAGCCCCAGCATTTT
TRBV4-1	TRBD1	TRBJ2-1	CASSQPRTGGYNEQFF	TGCGCCAGCAGCCAACCGCGGACAGGGGGCTACAATGAGCAGTTCTTC
TRBV10-3	.	TRBJ1-1	CAISEPRNPEAFF	TGTGCCATCAGTGAGCCGCGGAATCCTGAAGCTTTCTTT
TRBV27	.	TRBJ2-3	CASSLRTNTDTQYF	TGTGCCAGCAGTCTCCGGACAAACACAGATACGCAGTATTTT
TRBV11-2	TRBD1	TRBJ2-1	CASSPAGTDLYNEQFF	TGTGCCAGCAGCCCCGCCGGGACAGACCTATACAATGAGCAGTTCTTC
TRBV14	.	TRBJ2-7	CASSQDGWREYEQYF	TGTGCCAGCAGCCAAGATGGGTGGCGAGAGTACGAGCAGTACTTC